The 8 T cell receptor beta chains given below trace back to one sample, sequenced in a study of T cell changes during pregnancy in multiple sclerosis. Clones were read by immunoSEQ multiplex PCR, and TCRdb kept only the in-frame ones, dropping some. This sample has around 27,000 clones, with approximately 90% found just once. This sample comprised CD4+ T cells from peripheral blood mononuclear cells, obtained in the first trimester of pregnancy. The source of these receptors is a female donor with multiple sclerosis, enrolled in a pregnancy study.

The rearrangement joins TRBV19 to TRBJ1-6, with D possibly being TRBD1 (5 bases). The CDR3 extends over 13 amino acids. V lost 5 bases and J 10 bases, leaving 12 bases between the germline ends. Germline V gene data show CDR1 as LNHDA and CDR2 as SQIVND (reference sequence). The CDR3 region has the DNA TGTGCCAGTAGTGAGGCCCGGGGGTCACCCCTCCACTTT. As protein: CASSEARGSPLHF.

V gene TRBV5-4 combines with J gene TRBJ2-1; 8 nucleotides line up with TRBD1. Germline loops: CDR1 SGHNT, CDR2 YYREEE (reference sequence). Unmatched junction bases numbered 4, after V lost 2 bases and J lost 12 bases. This CDR3 is 12 amino acids long. The CDR3 reads CASSFPQGGQFF. The CDR3 DNA is TGTGCCAGCAGCTTCCCACAGGGGGGGCAGTTCTTC.

The chain uses TRBV2 and TRBJ1-6; D is undetermined. This CDR3 is built from 13 residues. Per the germline V gene, CDR1 is SNHLY and CDR2 is FYNNEI. V dropped 6 bases and J dropped 0 bases, with 3 bases sitting between them. The CDR3 DNA follows: TGTGCCAGCAGCAGCTCCTATAATTCACCCCTCCACTTT. Translating gives CASSSSYNSPLHF.

The rearrangement uses TRBV7-3 and TRBJ1-2; 8 bases are shared with TRBD1. Trimming removed 5 bases from V and 10 bases from J; junction bases left unmatched: 12. Germline lookup yields CDR1 SGHTA and CDR2 FQGTGA. CDR3 size: 14 residues. The CDR3 protein is CASSQTGQGGSYTF. The CDR3 region has the DNA TGTGCCAGCAGCCAGACCGGACAGGGAGGATCCTACACCTTC.

V and J are TRBV18 and TRBJ1-5, with D tentatively TRBD1 (6 bases). V gave up 6 bases and J gave up 6 bases, with 18 bases separating them. The V gene's germline CDR1 is KGHSH and CDR2 LQKENI. CDR3 length equals 15 residues. The CDR3 sequence is CASSEWAGEGQPQHF. The CDR3 nucleotides read TGTGCCAGCTCCGAGTGGGCAGGGGAGGGTCAGCCCCAGCATTTT.

This chain links TRBV5-8 with TRBJ2-1; no definite D call. This CDR3 comprises 12 residues. Trimming left V 0 bases short and J 12 bases short, with 10 bases between. Germline values: CDR1 SGHTS, CDR2 YDEGEE. As DNA, the CDR3 is TGTGCCAGCAGCTTGGCCCAACAGTTGCAGTTCTTC. Translated: CASSLAQQLQFF. The complete variable domain, with remaining parts taken from reference TRBV5-8 and TRBJ2-1, reads EAGVTQSPTHLIKTRGQQATLRCSPISGHTSVYWYQQALGLGLQFLLWYDEGEERNRGNFPPRFSGRQFPNYSSELNVNALELEDSALYLCASSLAQQLQFFGPGTRLTVL.

V usage is TRBV10-3 and J usage is TRBJ2-5; tentatively, D is TRBD2 (6 bases). Germline-derived CDR1 and CDR2 are ENHRY and SYGVKD. The CDR3 contains 13 residues. Trimming removed 8 bases from V and 2 bases from J, with 12 bases in between. For the CDR3, the DNA is TGTGCCATCGGGGGGACTGCGCAAGAGACCCAGTACTTC. This codes for CAIGGTAQETQYF.

The chain is built from TRBV7-2 and TRBJ1-1; 10 nucleotides match TRBD1. The length of the CDR3 is 15 residues. Germline V gene lookup returns CDR1 SGHTA and CDR2 FQGNSA. Germline trimming cut 5 bases from V and 5 bases from J; bases unmatched to any gene: 8. CDR3 nucleotides: TGTGCCAGCAGCCGACAGGGGGCGCCTTTTACTGAAGCTTTCTTT. This codes for CASSRQGAPFTEAFF.